The clone carrying this T cell receptor (beta chain) was counted ten times or more. What it recognizes is unknown. This sample was included in a study of T cells in Graves' hyperthyroidism and ophthalmopathy. Study observations and caveats: Most clonotypes expanded in thyroid above 0.001 were likewise present in blood.

The CDR3 runs 15 residues. Germline V gives CDR1 GTSNPN, CDR2 SVGIG (reference sequence). Trimming shortened V by 0 bases and J by 8 bases, and 16 bases separated the two germline ends. The blood specimen was taken at initial hyperthyroidism diagnosis, before any ophthalmopathy symptoms. Regions amplified from RNA transcripts were the TCR beta CDR3 regions. The HTBI primer set served for first-round RT-PCR of the TCR CDR3. TCRdb recomputed calls from the multiplex PCR reads with MiXCR, one row per CDR3 protein. The table records around 260,000 distinct CDR3 sequences, less than 30% of them present only once.

The sequence came from a man aged 35-49 years with Graves' hyperthyroidism that later progressed to Graves' ophthalmopathy. V and J are TRBV30 and TRBJ2-2; possibly TRBD1 or TRBD2 for D (5 bases each). Sequencing was carried out using blood. CDR3 region: CAWSVVGHGMGELFF. CDR3 in DNA: TGTGCCTGGAGTGTCGTTGGACACGGGATGGGGGAGCTGTTTTTT.